Below, one TCR beta chain is given with its context. Its antigen is not known. The data derive from a study of cytotoxic CD8 clonotypes in ibrutinib-treated CLL. A 1 in 200,000 to 1 in 1 million T cell depth was the sequencing target. The assay was immunoSEQ multiplex PCR, and TCRdb's table has in-frame clones only and misses some. The top ten hold roughly 6% of the sample, which has fewer than 400,000 clones, over 60% seen once. This CDR3 has 13 amino acids. The germline CDR1 and CDR2 sequences are SNHLY and FYNNEI. The ends lost 10 bases at V and 4 bases at J; junction bases unmatched: 6. Findings of the study overall: Public clonotypes, an uncommon group, contracted or remained stable on treatment.

This clonotype was sampled from a human donor with chronic lymphocytic leukemia. The chain employs TRBV2 and TRBJ2-2; TRBD1 aligns across 7 bases. The material was PBMCs, obtained after 36 months of ibrutinib treatment. The chain's CDR3 is CANGRDSTGELFF. CDR3 nucleotide sequence: TGTGCCAATGGCCGGGACAGCACCGGGGAGCTGTTTTTT.